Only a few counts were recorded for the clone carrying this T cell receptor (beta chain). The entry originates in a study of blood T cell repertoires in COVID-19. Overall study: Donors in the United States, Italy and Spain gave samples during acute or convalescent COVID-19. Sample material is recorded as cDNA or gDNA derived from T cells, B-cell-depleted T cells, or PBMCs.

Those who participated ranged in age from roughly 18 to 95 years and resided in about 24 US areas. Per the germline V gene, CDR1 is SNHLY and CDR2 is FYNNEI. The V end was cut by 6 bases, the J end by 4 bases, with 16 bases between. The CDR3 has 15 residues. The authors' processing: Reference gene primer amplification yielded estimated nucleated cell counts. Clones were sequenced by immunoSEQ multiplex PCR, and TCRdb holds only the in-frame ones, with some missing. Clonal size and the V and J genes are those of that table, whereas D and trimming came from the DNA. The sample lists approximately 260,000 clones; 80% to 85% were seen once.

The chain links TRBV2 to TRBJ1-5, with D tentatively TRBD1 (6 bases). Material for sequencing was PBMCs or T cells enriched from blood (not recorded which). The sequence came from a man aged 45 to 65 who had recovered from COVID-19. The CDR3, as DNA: TGTGCCAGCAGCACAACCGGGACAAAGAATCAGCCCCAGCATTTT. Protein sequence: CASSTTGTKNQPQHF.